This TCR beta chain was identified in a study of blood T cell repertoires in COVID-19. Study information: The analysed material was cDNA or gDNA that came from T cells, B-cell-depleted T cells, or PBMCs.

The CDR3 extends over 15 amino acids. V dropped 4 bases and J dropped 2; count of bases not matched to a gene: 4. CDR1 and CDR2 from the germline V gene are MNHNY and SVGAGI (reference sequence). How the authors handled the data: The authors estimated nucleated cell counts from reference gene primer amplification. Measured with immunoSEQ multiplex PCR; TCRdb has only the in-frame clones, and not every one. V, J and clone size reflect that table, while D and trimming were determined from the DNA. The sample holds hundreds of thousands of clones, just over 85% seen once. The rearrangement joins TRBV6-6 to TRBJ1-4, with 7 positions matching TRBD1. The sequenced sample consisted of peripheral blood. The TCR originated in a woman aged 25 to 39 with active or convalescent COVID-19. DNA of the CDR3: TGTGCCAGCAGTTTCGACAGGGCTACTAATGAAAAACTGTTTTTT. It specifies CASSFDRATNEKLFF.